Listed below are T cell receptor beta chains from one sample, sequenced in a study of T-cell memory formation after mild COVID-19. TCRdb reprocessed the 5' RACE reads with MiXCR, giving one entry per CDR3 protein. The sample consists of 380,000 or so distinct CDR3 sequences, roughly 15% of them appearing once. The sample consisted of PBMCs or a T cell subset sorted from them (not recorded which). These receptors came from a man between 18 and 29 years old who had mild COVID-19 (a few samples of this study predate the infection). Cell type and time point are not known. The CDR3 runs from the conserved cysteine through the conserved F or W. Fields, in order: clone size, J gene, D gene, V gene, CDR3 protein, CDR3 DNA. The D gene is left open where the match is weak. Expanded clones get a size class; other rows say once, few or many, or leave the size out.

. TRBJ2-5 . TRBV7-7 CASSLGFPETQYF TGTGCTAGCAGCTTAGGGTTCCCGGAGACCCAGTACTTC
. TRBJ2-3 . TRBV5-1 CASSLLAVQSTDTQYF TGCGCCAGCAGCCTCCTGGCCGTCCAGAGCACAGATACGCAGTATTTT
. TRBJ2-7 . TRBV21-1 CASSEGAGSTYEQYF TGTGCCAGCAGCGAGGGGGCGGGATCCACCTACGAGCAGTACTTC
. TRBJ2-4 . TRBV4-1 CASSQWQQTAKNIQYF TGCGCCAGCAGCCAGTGGCAGCAAACAGCCAAAAACATTCAGTACTTC
many TRBJ2-3 . TRBV7-8 CASRGADTQYF TGTGCCAGCAGAGGGGCGGATACGCAGTATTTT
few TRBJ2-1 TRBD2 TRBV20-1 CSATERGGLREQFF TGCAGTGCCACCGAGCGGGGGGGCTTGCGTGAGCAGTTCTTC
. TRBJ1-1 . TRBV12-3/TRBV12-4 CASSPGQVMNTEAFF TGTGCCAGCAGTCCAGGGCAAGTAATGAACACTGAAGCTTTCTTT
. TRBJ1-1 TRBD1 TRBV5-6 CASSLPGDSATEAFF TGTGCCAGCAGCTTGCCCGGGGACAGCGCTACTGAAGCTTTCTTT
few TRBJ2-3 TRBD2 TRBV20-1 CSARGPGLASGDTQYF TGCAGTGCTAGGGGACCGGGACTAGCGTCCGGGGATACGCAGTATTTT
. TRBJ2-3 . TRBV20-1 CSAQDSTTDTQYF TGCAGTGCTCAGGACAGTACCACAGATACGCAGTATTTT